A selection of T cell receptor beta chains follows, all from one sample in a study of shared clonotypes between healthy human individuals. Assay: immunoSEQ multiplex PCR; the TCRdb copy retains only in-frame clones and omits some. This sample has about 2.2 million clones, with 85% to 95% found just once. The specimen was naive CD8+ T cells from PBMCs. These receptors came from a man aged 18 to 29 in good health. Some clones in this sample may be carry-over from other donors' samples. CDR3s include the opening cysteine and the closing phenylalanine or tryptophan. The D gene is left open where the match is weak. Size values are once, few and many counts, or a class for expanded clones, and some rows have none.

D,V,J,length,size,CDR3,DNA
NA,TRBV27,TRBJ1-5,15,NA,CASSFRFRINQPQHF,TGTGCCAGCAGTTTTAGGTTTCGGATCAATCAGCCCCAGCATTTT
TRBD2,TRBV7-4,TRBJ2-3,15,NA,CASSFWTSVTDTQYF,TGTGCCAGCAGTTTCTGGACTAGCGTCACAGATACGCAGTATTTT
NA,TRBV28,TRBJ1-1,15,NA,CASSFPVELNTEAFF,TGTGCCAGCAGTTTTCCTGTGGAACTGAACACTGAAGCTTTCTTT
NA,TRBV9,TRBJ2-1,13,NA,CASSTGALNTQFF,TGTGCCAGCAGCACCGGCGCGTTGAATACCCAGTTCTTC
NA,TRBV6-5,TRBJ2-7,15,NA,CASSLKNWETYEQYF,TGTGCCAGCAGTTTAAAAAATTGGGAGACCTACGAGCAGTACTTC
TRBD2,TRBV11-2,TRBJ2-7,18,NA,CASSFVQGATSGAYEQYF,TGTGCCAGCAGCTTCGTCCAGGGGGCGACTAGCGGGGCCTACGAGCAGTACTTC
NA,TRBV7-9,TRBJ2-1,15,NA,CASSSSAGGGNEQFF,TGTGCCAGCAGCTCTTCCGCAGGGGGGGGCAATGAGCAGTTCTTC
TRBD1,TRBV29-1,TRBJ2-7,14,NA,CSVEGTGISYEQYF,TGCAGCGTTGAAGGGACAGGGATTTCCTACGAGCAGTACTTC
TRBD1,TRBV11-2,TRBJ2-3,14,NA,CASSYRGAADTQYF,TGTGCCAGCAGCTACAGGGGAGCAGCAGATACGCAGTATTTT
NA,TRBV7-9,TRBJ2-3,14,NA,CASSLEGWADTQYF,TGTGCCAGCAGCTTAGAAGGGTGGGCAGATACGCAGTATTTT
NA,TRBV6-5,TRBJ2-7,12,NA,CASSPPSREQYF,TGTGCCAGCAGTCCCCCTAGTCGTGAGCAGTACTTC
TRBD2,TRBV4-2,TRBJ2-7,15,NA,CASSQGLAGIYEQYF,TGTGCCAGCAGCCAAGGACTAGCGGGGATCTACGAGCAGTACTTC
NA,TRBV27,TRBJ2-7,11,NA,CASSGGLEQYF,TGTGCCAGCAGTGGGGGCCTGGAGCAGTACTTC
NA,TRBV28,TRBJ1-3,16,NA,CASSLSGEGSGNTIYF,TGTGCCAGCAGTTTGTCCGGGGAGGGCTCTGGAAACACCATATATTTT
NA,TRBV27,TRBJ2-3,12,NA,CASSLLRDTQYF,TGTGCCAGCAGTTTATTAAGAGATACGCAGTATTTT
TRBD1,TRBV29-1,TRBJ2-5,13,NA,CSIQDRVGETQYF,TGCAGCATCCAGGACAGGGTGGGAGAGACCCAGTACTTC
TRBD2,TRBV27,TRBJ2-1,16,few,CASSFGLGTSPREQFF,TGTGCCAGCAGTTTTGGGCTGGGGACTAGCCCCCGTGAGCAGTTCTTC
NA,TRBV7-2,TRBJ2-3,14,NA,CASSYYRVTDTQYF,TGTGCCAGCAGCTATTACAGGGTCACAGATACGCAGTATTTT
NA,TRBV28,TRBJ1-2,17,NA,CASSPKGHRNINYGYTF,TGTGCCAGCAGTCCTAAGGGACACCGGAATATTAACTATGGCTACACCTTC
NA,TRBV7-2,TRBJ1-4,14,once,CASSLNSGLEKLFF,TGTGCCAGCAGCTTGAACAGCGGCCTGGAAAAACTGTTTTTT
NA,TRBV4-3,TRBJ1-4,16,NA,CASSQERPGPLMVVFF,TGCGCCAGCAGCCAAGAAAGACCGGGACCCCTAATGGTGGTGTTTTTT
NA,TRBV6-5,TRBJ2-7,15,NA,CASSAPGFPLLEQYF,TGTGCCAGCAGTGCACCAGGGTTCCCCCTCCTCGAGCAGTACTTC
NA,TRBV7-9,TRBJ1-2,13,NA,CASSLSGGYGYTF,TGTGCCAGCAGCTTATCAGGAGGCTATGGCTACACCTTC
NA,TRBV5-1,TRBJ2-3,17,NA,CASSFPSIWGVGDTQYF,TGCGCCAGCAGCTTTCCCTCTATCTGGGGAGTGGGAGATACGCAGTATTTT
NA,TRBV7-9,TRBJ2-5,13,NA,CASSLPVQETQYF,TGTGCCAGCAGCTTACCGGTCCAAGAGACCCAGTACTTC
NA,TRBV15,TRBJ1-3,17,NA,CATSRDLGLTSGNTIYF,TGTGCCACCAGCAGGGATCTCGGACTGACCTCTGGAAACACCATATATTTT
NA,TRBV15,TRBJ1-2,15,NA,CATSRDWAGDYGYTF,TGTGCCACCAGCAGAGATTGGGCGGGGGACTATGGCTACACCTTC
TRBD2,TRBV5-1,TRBJ2-2,17,NA,CASSPRISGIRPGELFF,TGCGCCAGCAGCCCGAGGATTAGCGGGATCCGGCCCGGGGAGCTGTTTTTT
TRBD1,TRBV19,TRBJ2-7,14,NA,CASSMRDRVYEQYF,TGTGCCAGTAGTATGCGAGACAGGGTCTACGAGCAGTACTTC
NA,TRBV18,TRBJ2-7,15,once,CASSQDKSSPYEQYF,TGTGCCAGCTCCCAGGACAAGTCATCTCCCTACGAGCAGTACTTC